These 11 T cell receptor beta chains originate from one sample sequenced in a study of control samples from healthy donors and cancer patients. TCRdb's table, derived via immunoSEQ multiplex PCR, lists solely in-frame clones and lacks some. The table lists tens of thousands of clones, around 92% of them singletons. Sequenced sample: blood. The receptors were sampled from a man aged 25 to 40 in good health.

This sequence joins TRBV21-1 and TRBJ2-5; the table gives TRBD1 as D, unverified against the DNA. TRBV21-1 is a documented pseudogene. CDR3 length: 13 residues. The CDR3 here is CASSKYGKETQYF. The CDR3, as DNA: TGTGCCAGCAGCAAATATGGCAAAGAGACCCAGTACTTC.

The chain links TRBV13 to TRBJ2-7; possibly TRBD2 for D (5 bases). Between the trimmed V and J ends, which lost 0 bases and 2 bases, there was a span of 17 bases. Germline V gene lookup returns CDR1 PRHDT and CDR2 FYEKMQ (reference sequence). The CDR3 has 17 residues. The CDR3 coding sequence is TGTGCCAGCAGCTTAGGAGCCGGGGAAAAAAAGACCTACGAGCAGTACTTC. As protein: CASSLGAGEKKTYEQYF.

The chain combines TRBV19 with TRBJ1-1, with D unclear. Looked up from germline, CDR1 is LNHDA and CDR2 is SQIVND (reference sequence). CDR3 length: 13 amino acids. Trimming removed 5 bases at V and 1 base at J, with 8 bases between. The CDR3 protein is CASSSSSNTEAFF. The CDR3 bases are TGTGCCAGTAGTTCCAGCTCGAACACTGAAGCTTTCTTT.

V usage is TRBV5-4 and J usage is TRBJ1-4; D possibly corresponds to TRBD1 (6 bases). Germline V gene sequence: CDR1 SGHNT, CDR2 YYREEE (reference sequence). The CDR3 runs to 14 residues. Deletions cut 1 base from V and 8 bases from J, with 12 bases between. The CDR3 region is CASSLWGGDEKLFF. DNA for the CDR3: TGTGCCAGCAGCTTGTGGGGGGGCGACGAAAAACTGTTTTTT.

J is TRBJ2-1 and V is TRBV5-1; 8 bases are shared with TRBD2. J was trimmed by 0 bases and V by 0 bases; bases with no gene match: 5. Germline V gives CDR1 SGHRS, CDR2 YFSETQ. CDR3 size: 17 residues. CDR3 DNA sequence: TGCGCCAGCAGCTTGGCCCGGCGGGGGGACTCCTACAATGAGCAGTTCTTC. Amino acids: CASSLARRGDSYNEQFF. The entire variable domain, with the rest obtained from reference TRBV5-1 and TRBJ2-1, is as follows: KAGVTQTPRYLIKTRGQQVTLSCSPISGHRSVSWYQQTPGQGLQFLFEYFSETQRNKGNFPGRFSGRQFSNSRSEMNVSTLELGDSALYLCASSLARRGDSYNEQFFGPGTRLTVL.

The chain is built from TRBV6-2 or TRBV6-3 and TRBJ2-1, with 13 bases that match TRBD2. The V gene's germline CDR1 is MNHEY and CDR2 SVGEGT. The CDR3 runs to 14 residues. V was clipped by 2 bases and J by 15 bases; unmatched bases: 7. The CDR3 loop reads CASSYGGLAGVGFF. CDR3 DNA: TGTGCCAGCAGTTACGGTGGACTAGCGGGAGTAGGGTTCTTC.

The chain combines TRBV4-1 with TRBJ2-7, with 8 nucleotides matching TRBD2. This CDR3 is 16 amino acids long. Germline CDR1 and CDR2: MGHRA and YSYEKL. Trimming at V came to 1 base and at J to 4 bases, leaving 9 bases not matched to a gene. CDR3 amino acids: CASSQVAGGELYEQYF. CDR3 nucleotides: TGCGCCAGCAGCCAAGTCGCCGGGGGGGAATTGTACGAGCAGTACTTC.

J is TRBJ2-5 and V is TRBV5-1; TRBD1 might be the D (5 bases). With 7 bases removed from V and 2 bases from J, the gap between germline ends came to 12 bases. This CDR3 comprises 13 residues. Germline assignment: CDR1 SGHRS and CDR2 YFSETQ. CDR3 in DNA: TGCGCCAGCTCGTGGACATTGCAAGAGACCCAGTACTTC. Residues: CASSWTLQETQYF.

The chain recombines TRBV7-9 with TRBJ2-1; D is ambiguous. Per the germline V gene, CDR1 is SEHNR and CDR2 is FQNEAQ (reference sequence). V lost 6 bases and J lost 6, with 24 bases in between. The length of the CDR3 is 17 residues. CDR3: CASSSAPRLSQTNEQFF. As DNA, the CDR3 is TGTGCCAGCAGTTCCGCGCCCCGACTTTCACAAACCAATGAGCAGTTCTTC.

The chain couples TRBV9 to TRBJ2-6; no definite D call. Germline V gene sequence: CDR1 SGDLS, CDR2 YYNGEE. CDR3 length: 14 amino acids. Trimming stripped 4 bases from V and 0 bases from J, with 5 bases between. The CDR3 region is CASSPDSGANVLTF. For the CDR3, the DNA is TGTGCCAGCAGCCCCGACTCTGGGGCCAACGTCCTGACTTTC.

The chain recombines TRBV28 with TRBJ2-5; 8 bases map to TRBD1. This CDR3 is built from 15 residues. V gave up 4 bases and J gave up 5 bases; unmatched junction bases: 9. Germline loops: CDR1 MDHEN, CDR2 SYDVKM. Written as DNA, the CDR3 is TGTGCCAGCAGTTCAACAGGGGGACAAGCGGAGACCCAGTACTTC. This encodes CASSSTGGQAETQYF.